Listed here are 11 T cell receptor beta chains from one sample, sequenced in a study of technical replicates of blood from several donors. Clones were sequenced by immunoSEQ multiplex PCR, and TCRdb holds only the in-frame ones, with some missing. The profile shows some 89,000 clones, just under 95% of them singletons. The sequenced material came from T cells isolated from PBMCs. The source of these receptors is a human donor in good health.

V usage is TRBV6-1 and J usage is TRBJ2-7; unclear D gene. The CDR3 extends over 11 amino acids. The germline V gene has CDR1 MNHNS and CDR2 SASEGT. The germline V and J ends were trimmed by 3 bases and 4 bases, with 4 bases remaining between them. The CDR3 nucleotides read TGTGCCAGCAGTGACATTTACGAGCAGTACTTC. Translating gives CASSDIYEQYF.

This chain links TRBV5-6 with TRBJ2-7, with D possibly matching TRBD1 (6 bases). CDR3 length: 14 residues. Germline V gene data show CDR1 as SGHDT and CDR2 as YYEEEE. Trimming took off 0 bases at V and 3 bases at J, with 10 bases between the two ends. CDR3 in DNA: TGTGCCAGCAGCTTGGGAGGGGGAGACTACGAGCAGTACTTC. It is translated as CASSLGGGDYEQYF.

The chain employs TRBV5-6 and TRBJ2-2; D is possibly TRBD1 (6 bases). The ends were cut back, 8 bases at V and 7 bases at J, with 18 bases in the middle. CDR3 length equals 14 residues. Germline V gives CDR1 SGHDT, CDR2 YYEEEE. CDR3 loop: CASRGGVAFGELFF. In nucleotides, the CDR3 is TGTGCCAGTAGAGGGGGAGTCGCCTTCGGGGAGCTGTTTTTT.

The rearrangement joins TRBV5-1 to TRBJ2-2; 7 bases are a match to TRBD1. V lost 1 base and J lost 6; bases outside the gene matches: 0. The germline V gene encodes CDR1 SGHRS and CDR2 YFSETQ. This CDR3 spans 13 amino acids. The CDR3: CASSLQGAGELFF. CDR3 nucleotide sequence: TGCGCCAGCAGCTTGCAGGGGGCCGGGGAGCTGTTTTTT. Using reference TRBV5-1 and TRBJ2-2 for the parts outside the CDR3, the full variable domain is KAGVTQTPRYLIKTRGQQVTLSCSPISGHRSVSWYQQTPGQGLQFLFEYFSETQRNKGNFPGRFSGRQFSNSRSEMNVSTLELGDSALYLCASSLQGAGELFFGEGSRLTVL.

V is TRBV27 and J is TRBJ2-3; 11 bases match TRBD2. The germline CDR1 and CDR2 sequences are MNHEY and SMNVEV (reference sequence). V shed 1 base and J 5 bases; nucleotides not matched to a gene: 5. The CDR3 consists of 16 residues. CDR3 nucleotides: TGTGCCAGCAGTTTATTAGCGGGAGGGCCAAAAGATACGCAGTATTTT. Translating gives CASSLLAGGPKDTQYF.

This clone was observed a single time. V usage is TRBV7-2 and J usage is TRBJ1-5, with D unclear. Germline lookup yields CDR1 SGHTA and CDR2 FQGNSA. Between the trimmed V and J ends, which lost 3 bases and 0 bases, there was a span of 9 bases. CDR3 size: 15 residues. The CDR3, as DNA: TGTGCCAGCAGCTTCGGTTATAATAGCAATCAGCCCCAGCATTTT. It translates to CASSFGYNSNQPQHF. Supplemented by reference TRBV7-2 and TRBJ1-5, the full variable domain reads GAGVSQSPSNKVTEKGKDVELRCDPISGHTALYWYRQSLGQGLEFLIYFQGNSAPDKSGLPSDRFSAERTGGSVSTLTIQRTQQEDSAVYLCASSFGYNSNQPQHFGDGTRLSIL.

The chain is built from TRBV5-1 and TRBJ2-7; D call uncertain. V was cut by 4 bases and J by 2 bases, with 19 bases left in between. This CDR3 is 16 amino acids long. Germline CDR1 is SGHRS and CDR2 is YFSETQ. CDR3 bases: TGCGCCAGCAGCCGGTCGGGTTCGTTGCATCCCTACGAGCAGTACTTC. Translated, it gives CASSRSGSLHPYEQYF.

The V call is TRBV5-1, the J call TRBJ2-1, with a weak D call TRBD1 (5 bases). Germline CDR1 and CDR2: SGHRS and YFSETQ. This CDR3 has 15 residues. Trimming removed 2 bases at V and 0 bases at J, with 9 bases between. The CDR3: CASSFSGNSYNEQFF. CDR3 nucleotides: TGCGCCAGCAGCTTCTCAGGGAACTCCTACAATGAGCAGTTCTTC.

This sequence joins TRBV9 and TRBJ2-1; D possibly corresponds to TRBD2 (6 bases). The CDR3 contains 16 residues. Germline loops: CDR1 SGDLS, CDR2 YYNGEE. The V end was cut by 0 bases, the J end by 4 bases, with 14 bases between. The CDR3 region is CASSVGLGAEYNEQFF. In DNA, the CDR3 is TGTGCCAGCAGCGTAGGACTAGGGGCCGAATACAATGAGCAGTTCTTC.

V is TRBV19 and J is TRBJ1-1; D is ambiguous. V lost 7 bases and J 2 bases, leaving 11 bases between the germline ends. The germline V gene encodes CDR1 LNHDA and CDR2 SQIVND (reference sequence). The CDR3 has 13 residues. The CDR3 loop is CASISGKNTEAFF. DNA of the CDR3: TGTGCCAGTATATCGGGAAAAAACACTGAAGCTTTCTTT.

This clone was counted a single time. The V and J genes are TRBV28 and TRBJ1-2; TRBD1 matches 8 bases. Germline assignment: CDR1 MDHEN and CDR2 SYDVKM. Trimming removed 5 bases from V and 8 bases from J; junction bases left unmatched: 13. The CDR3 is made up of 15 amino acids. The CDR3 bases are TGTGCCAGCAGTCCTAACCTACAGGGGGTAGGGGGCTACACCTTC. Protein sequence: CASSPNLQGVGGYTF.